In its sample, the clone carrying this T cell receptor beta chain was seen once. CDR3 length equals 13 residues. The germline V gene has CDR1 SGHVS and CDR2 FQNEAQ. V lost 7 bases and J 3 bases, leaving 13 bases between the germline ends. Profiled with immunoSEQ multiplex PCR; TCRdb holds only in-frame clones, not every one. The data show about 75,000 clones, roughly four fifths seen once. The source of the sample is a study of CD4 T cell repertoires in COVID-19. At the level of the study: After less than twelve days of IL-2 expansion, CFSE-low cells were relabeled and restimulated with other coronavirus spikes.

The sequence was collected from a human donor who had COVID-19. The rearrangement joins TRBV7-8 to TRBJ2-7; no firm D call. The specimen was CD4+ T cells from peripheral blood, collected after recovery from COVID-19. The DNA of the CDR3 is TGTGCCAGCAATCCTGGCACTGGCTACGAGCAGTACTTC. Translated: CASNPGTGYEQYF.